This T cell receptor (beta chain) emerged from a study of Graves' ophthalmopathy and Graves' hyperthyroidism. Overall study: No progression to ophthalmopathy over 18 months defined stable hyperthyroidism.

In this cohort, patients with other autoimmune diseases, uncontrolled infections, pregnancy or lactation were excluded. Of note for this clonotype: Antigen specificity is unknown.

V shed 1 base, J shed 10 bases, and the junction held 12 bases outside the gene matches. CDR1 SGHRS and CDR2 YFSETQ come from the germline V gene. The CDR3 loop spans 15 amino acids. General observations from the study: Blood also held most thyroid clonotypes expanded above 0.001 frequency.

CDR3 regions of TCR beta were amplified from RNA transcripts. An initial RT-PCR round employing HTBI primers preceded a second-round multiplex PCR. TCRdb re-derived calls from the multiplex PCR reads in MiXCR, one entry per CDR3 protein. The sample contains 500,000 to 700,000 distinct CDR3 sequences, 35% to 45% of which appear only once. The V and J genes are TRBV5-1 and TRBJ1-1; 8 positions match TRBD1. The sequenced sample was peripheral blood or thyroid tissue (not recorded which). The receptor was isolated from an adult man with Graves' hyperthyroidism. CDR3 sequence (DNA): TGCGCCAGCAGCTTGCAGGGGGCGATTGGAGGGGGAGCTTTCTTT. Translated: CASSLQGAIGGGAFF.